This is a list of T cell receptor beta chains from one sample in a study of shared clonotypes between healthy human individuals. The repertoire was sequenced with immunoSEQ multiplex PCR; TCRdb's copy has only in-frame clones and lacks some. The table shows some 2 million clones, with approximately 95% occurring only once. The specimen sequenced was naive CD8+ T cells sorted from blood. The receptors here all came from a man aged 18-30 years in good health. Each CDR3 is given with its conserved first and last residue. D genes are given only for firm matches. Part of the rows lack a size; the others show once, few, many or a class for expanded clones.

TRBJ2-7,TRBV5-6,.,TRBD2,TGTGCCAGCAGCTCTACCCTCGGGGAGGGGTACGAGCAGTACTTC,CASSSTLGEGYEQYF
TRBJ2-2,TRBV7-6,.,TRBD2,TGTGCCAGCAGCTTAGCGAATAGCGGGGCGAACACCGGGGAGCTGTTTTTT,CASSLANSGANTGELFF
TRBJ2-5,TRBV7-9,once,.,TGTGCCAGCAGCAGACGGGGCAGGGTGGAGGAAGAGACCCAGTACTTC,CASSRRGRVEEETQYF
TRBJ1-5,TRBV28,.,.,TGTGCCAGCAGTTTATGGGGGGTTAGCAATCAGCCCCAGCATTTT,CASSLWGVSNQPQHF
TRBJ1-2,TRBV6-5,.,.,TGTGCCAGCAGTTACTCGACAGGCCATAATCTCTATGGCTACACCTTC,CASSYSTGHNLYGYTF
TRBJ1-2,TRBV19,.,TRBD1,TGTGCCAGTAGTCTGACAGGGGGCAACTATGGCTACACCTTC,CASSLTGGNYGYTF
TRBJ1-5,TRBV6-5,.,TRBD1,TGTGCCAGCAGTAAGCAACAGGGGGCTCAGCCCCAGCATTTT,CASSKQQGAQPQHF
TRBJ1-6,TRBV6-6,.,.,TGTGCCAGCAGTTACCAGTTTGGAGATTCACCCCTCCACTTT,CASSYQFGDSPLHF
TRBJ2-3,TRBV27,.,.,TGTGCCAGCAGAGGGATGGCAGATACGCAGTATTTT,CASRGMADTQYF
TRBJ2-4,TRBV29-1,few,TRBD1,TGCAGCGTTGAACTGGGACAGGGGGCCACTCAGTACTTC,CSVELGQGATQYF
TRBJ2-3,TRBV2,.,.,TGTGCCAGCAGCGGGGGGCACACAGATACGCAGTATTTT,CASSGGHTDTQYF
TRBJ1-1,TRBV7-9,.,.,TGTGCCAGCAGCTCCGCCGGGGACGTTCTTGAAGCTTTCTTT,CASSSAGDVLEAFF
TRBJ1-4,TRBV10-3,.,TRBD1,TGTGCCACCGCGGGGACAGGGGGCTTTAAAACTAATGAAAAACTGTTTTTT,CATAGTGGFKTNEKLFF
TRBJ1-4,TRBV19,few,.,TGTGCCAGTAGTATAGAGACAGCGGATGAAAAACTGTTTTTT,CASSIETADEKLFF
TRBJ1-2,TRBV2,.,TRBD1,TGTGCCAGCAGTGAAGGTCAGGGACAGGGAAATGGCTACACCTTC,CASSEGQGQGNGYTF
TRBJ2-5,TRBV9,.,TRBD2,TGTGCCAGCAGCGTTGGGACTAGCGGCATAGAGACCCAGTACTTC,CASSVGTSGIETQYF
TRBJ2-5,TRBV10-2,.,TRBD2,TGCGCCAGCAGTGACTCGGGACTAGCCCAAGAGACCCAGTACTTC,CASSDSGLAQETQYF
TRBJ2-7,TRBV11-2,.,TRBD1,TGTGCCAGCAGCTTAGTAGGGACAGGGAAGTACTTC,CASSLVGTGKYF
TRBJ1-2,TRBV6-6,.,.,TGTGCCAGCAGCGATGCCTACTATGGCTACACCTTC,CASSDAYYGYTF
TRBJ2-3,TRBV13,.,.,TGTGCCAGCAGCCGGCGGACAGATACAGATACGCAGTATTTT,CASSRRTDTDTQYF
TRBJ2-7,TRBV4-3,.,TRBD1,TGCGCCAGCAGCCAACCGGGACAGGGGCGAACGGGGGTTAGTCGATACTTC,CASSQPGQGRTGVSRYF
TRBJ2-2,TRBV6-1,.,TRBD1,TGTGCCAGCAGTGAAGCTCCCGGGACAGGGAACACCGGGGAGCTGTTTTTT,CASSEAPGTGNTGELFF
TRBJ2-7,TRBV13,once,.,TGTGCCAGCAGCTTTGCTTCTTCTTACGAGCAGTACTTC,CASSFASSYEQYF
TRBJ2-7,TRBV20-1,.,.,TGCAGTGCCGACCTCGGCTACGAGCAGTACTTC,CSADLGYEQYF
TRBJ2-1,TRBV2,once,.,TGTGCCAGCAGTGAAGCGGGGGGCGGCTCCTACAATGAGCAGTTCTTC,CASSEAGGGSYNEQFF
TRBJ2-1,TRBV27,.,.,TGTGCCAGCAGCGATGTCTACAATGAGCAGTTCTTC,CASSDVYNEQFF
TRBJ1-1,TRBV30,.,TRBD1,TGTGCCTGGAAGGGACAGGCATTAAACACTGAAGCTTTCTTT,CAWKGQALNTEAFF